This T cell receptor beta chain was sequenced during a study of blood T cell repertoires in COVID-19. Study background: The United States, Italy and Spain provided the acute and convalescent COVID-19 samples. Nucleic acid was either cDNA or gDNA, and it came from T cells, B-cell-depleted T cells, or PBMCs.

V gave up 5 bases and J gave up 10 bases, with 18 bases separating them. CDR1 and CDR2 (germline): SNHLY, FYNNEI. This CDR3 is built from 15 residues. This clone has more than one count but fewer than ten. Under the authors' procedure: From reference gene primer amplification, estimates of nucleated cell counts were derived. Here immunoSEQ multiplex PCR was the method, and the copy in TCRdb shows in-frame clones only, minus some. Clonal size and the V and J genes are those of that table, whereas D and trimming came from the DNA. The sample contains 120,000 to 150,000 clones, around 84% of which appear only once.

The sequenced sample was peripheral blood. This chain uses TRBV2 with TRBJ1-6; the D is unclear. This receptor was identified in a human donor in a cohort sampled during active COVID-19. This CDR3 reads CASSQRKAAESPLHF. The DNA for the CDR3 is TGTGCCAGCAGTCAACGGAAGGCGGCTGAATCACCCCTCCACTTT.